This TCR beta chain is drawn from a study of blood T cell repertoires in COVID-19 (dated by TCRdb to the early 2020s). For the study in its entirety: The collaborator samples originated in the United States, Italy and Spain and spanned the acute and convalescent phases of COVID-19. The samples were drawn from the first 160 participants of the ongoing ImmuneRACE study and from 1,254 subjects provided by 6 global collaborators. HLA class I and class II types, where available, came from metadata supplied by the sample provider rather than from assay-based typing. A freely available public database, intended as a resource for researchers studying the immune response to SARS-CoV-2, is where the repertoires were released. A de-identified subject ID, COVID-19 status, age in years and sex were almost always included in the sample metadata. The material from the prospective study consisted of cDNA or gDNA derived from T cells, B-cell-depleted T cells, or PBMCs. Deeply sampled blood TCRbeta repertoires from subjects exposed to, actively infected with, or recovered from COVID-19 were included in the dataset. Summary of the overall study and its limitations: Clinical and demographic metadata were provided uncurated, with the amount varying by source and participant.

CDR1 and CDR2 (MGHDK, SYGVNS) derive from the germline V gene. The germline V and J ends show losses of 2 bases and 2 bases respectively, and no gene match explains 6 bases of the junction. Reading from cysteine to phenylalanine, the CDR3 counts 15 amino acids. The entry retains the CDR3 DNA only, 45 bases that are in frame from base 1. To note about this clone: Its recognized antigen is unknown. No base quality values were provided; no much bigger clone lies one nucleotide off.

In the prospective study, participants were roughly 18 to 100 years old, resided in around 25 geographic areas of the United States, and were enrolled through a virtual design. To assign participants to cohorts, the prospective study relied on clinical history that participants themselves reported in a screening survey and a study questionnaire. Recovered participants in ImmuneRACE Cohort 3 were defined by two consecutive negative NP/OP PCR tests, clearance by a healthcare professional, or resolution of symptoms. In the prospective study, mobile phlebotomists collected whole blood, serum and a nasopharyngeal or oropharyngeal swab from each participant. Prospective study participants could optionally give additional blood draws and questionnaires over an approximately two-month period. Before DNA extraction, blood samples from the prospective study were shipped at room temperature or frozen. TCRbeta CDR3 regions were amplified from genomic DNA by means of the immunoSEQ Assay, a bias-controlled multiplex PCR. On the study's bioinformatics: Within the assay, amplification of reference gene primers was used to estimate how many nucleated cells each sample contained. To quantify the absolute abundance of each unique TCRbeta CDR3 rearrangement, sequence reads were collapsed and filtered. For each sample, productive Simpson clonality was calculated as the square root of Simpson's diversity index over productive rearrangements. TCRdb carries this immuneACCESS record with in-frame sequences only. Its versions omit some clonotypes, under half of them owing to an unresolved V gene in the studies checked, with the rest unexplained. Clonal size and the V and J genes are those of that table, whereas D and trimming came from the DNA. This sample gives a few hundred thousand clones in total; around 90% of them show up just once. Of the sample, roughly 6.3% is held by the ten largest clones.

The V and J segments used are TRBV25-1 and TRBJ2-7; the central 7 bases match TRBD1. This receptor was taken from a woman aged 40 to 55 who had recovered from COVID-19. The specimen sequenced was PBMCs or T cells enriched from blood (not recorded which). The DNA reads TGTGCCAGCAGTGAAACCTCCGGGACAGCCTACGAGCAGTACTTC. Translated, this gives CASSETSGTAYEQYF.